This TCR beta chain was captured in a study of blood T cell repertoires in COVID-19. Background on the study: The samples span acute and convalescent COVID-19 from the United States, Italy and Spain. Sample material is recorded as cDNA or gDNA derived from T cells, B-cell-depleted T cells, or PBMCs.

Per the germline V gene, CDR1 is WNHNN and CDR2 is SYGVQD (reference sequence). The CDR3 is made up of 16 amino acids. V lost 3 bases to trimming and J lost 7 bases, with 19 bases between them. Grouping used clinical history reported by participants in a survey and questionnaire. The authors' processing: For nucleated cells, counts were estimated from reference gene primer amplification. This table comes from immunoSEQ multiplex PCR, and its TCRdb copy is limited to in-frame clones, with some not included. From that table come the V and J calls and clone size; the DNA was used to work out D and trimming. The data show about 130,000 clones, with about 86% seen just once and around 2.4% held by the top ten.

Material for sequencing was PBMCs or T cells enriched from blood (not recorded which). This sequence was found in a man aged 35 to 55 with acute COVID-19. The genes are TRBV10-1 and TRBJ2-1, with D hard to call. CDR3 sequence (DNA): TGCGCCAGCAGTGAAGGTGCGGCCCTAGAGAAAAATGAGCAGTTCTTC. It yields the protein CASSEGAALEKNEQFF.